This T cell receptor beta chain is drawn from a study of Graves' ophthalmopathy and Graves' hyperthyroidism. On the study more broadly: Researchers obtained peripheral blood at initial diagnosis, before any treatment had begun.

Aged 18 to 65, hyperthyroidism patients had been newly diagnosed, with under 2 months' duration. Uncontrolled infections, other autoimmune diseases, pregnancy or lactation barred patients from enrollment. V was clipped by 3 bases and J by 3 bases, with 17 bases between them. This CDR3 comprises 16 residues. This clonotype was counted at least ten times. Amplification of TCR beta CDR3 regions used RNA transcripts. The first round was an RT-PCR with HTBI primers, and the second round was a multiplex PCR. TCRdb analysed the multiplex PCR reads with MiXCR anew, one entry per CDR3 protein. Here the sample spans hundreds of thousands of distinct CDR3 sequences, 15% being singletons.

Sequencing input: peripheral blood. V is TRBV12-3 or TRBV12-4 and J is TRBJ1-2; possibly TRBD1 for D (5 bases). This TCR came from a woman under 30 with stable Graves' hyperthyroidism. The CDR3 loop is CASSFRLGVIDYGYTF. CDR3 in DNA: TGTGCCAGCAGTTTCCGTTTAGGGGTAATAGACTATGGCTACACCTTC.